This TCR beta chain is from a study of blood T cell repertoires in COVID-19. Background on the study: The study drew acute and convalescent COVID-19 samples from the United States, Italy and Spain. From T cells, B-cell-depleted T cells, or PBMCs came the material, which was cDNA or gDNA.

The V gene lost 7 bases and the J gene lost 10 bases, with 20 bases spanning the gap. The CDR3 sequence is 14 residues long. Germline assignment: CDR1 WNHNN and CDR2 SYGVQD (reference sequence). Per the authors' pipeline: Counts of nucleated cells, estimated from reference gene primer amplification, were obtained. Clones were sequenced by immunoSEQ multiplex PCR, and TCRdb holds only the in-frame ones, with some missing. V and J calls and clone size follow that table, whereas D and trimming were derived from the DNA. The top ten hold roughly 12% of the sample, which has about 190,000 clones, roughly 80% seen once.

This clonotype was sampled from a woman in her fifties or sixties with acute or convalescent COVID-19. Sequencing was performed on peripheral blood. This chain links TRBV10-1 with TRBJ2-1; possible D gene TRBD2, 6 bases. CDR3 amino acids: CASTSGGIGSEQFF. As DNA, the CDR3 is TGCGCCAGCACCTCTGGGGGGATTGGGTCGGAGCAGTTCTTC.